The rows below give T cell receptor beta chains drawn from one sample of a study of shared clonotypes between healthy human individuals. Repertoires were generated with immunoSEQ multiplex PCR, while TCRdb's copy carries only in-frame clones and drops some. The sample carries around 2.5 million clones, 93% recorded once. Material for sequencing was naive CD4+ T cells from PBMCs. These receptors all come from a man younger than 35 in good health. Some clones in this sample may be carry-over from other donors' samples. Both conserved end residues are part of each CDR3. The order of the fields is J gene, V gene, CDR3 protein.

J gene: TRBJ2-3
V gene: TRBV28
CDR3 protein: CASRSGGTDTQYF

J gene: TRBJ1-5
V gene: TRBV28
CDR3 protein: CASSLSSQPQHF

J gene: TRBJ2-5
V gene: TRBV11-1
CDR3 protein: CASSPGPAETQYF

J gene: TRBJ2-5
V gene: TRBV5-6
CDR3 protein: CASSRLAGQETQYF

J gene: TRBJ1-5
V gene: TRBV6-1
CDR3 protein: CASAAWVGGYQPQHF

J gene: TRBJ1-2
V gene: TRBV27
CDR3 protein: CASSPTMNYGYTF

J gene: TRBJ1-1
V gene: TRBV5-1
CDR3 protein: CASRPTGNTEAFF

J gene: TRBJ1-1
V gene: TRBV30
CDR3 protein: CAWSTQGSFTEAFF

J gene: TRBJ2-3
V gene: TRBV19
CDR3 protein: CASSVRGPREAPDTQYF

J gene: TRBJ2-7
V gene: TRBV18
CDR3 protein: CASSPPTGRSEQYF

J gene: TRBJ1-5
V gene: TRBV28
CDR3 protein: CASTVDGLFQPQHF

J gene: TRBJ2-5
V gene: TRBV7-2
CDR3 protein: CASSLDGTGGETQYF

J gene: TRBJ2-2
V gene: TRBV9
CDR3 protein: CASSIRLNTGELFF

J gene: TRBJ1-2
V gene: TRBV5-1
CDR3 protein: CASSSGDGPNYGYTF

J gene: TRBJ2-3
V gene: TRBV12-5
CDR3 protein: CASGLAGSSRPDTQYF

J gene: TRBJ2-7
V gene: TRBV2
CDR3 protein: CASSEARAYEQYF

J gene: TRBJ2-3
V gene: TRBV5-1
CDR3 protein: CASSFYRTDTQYF

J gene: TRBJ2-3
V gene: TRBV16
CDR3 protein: CASSQSLGSFTDTQYF

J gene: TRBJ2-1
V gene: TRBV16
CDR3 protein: CASSQLQDYNEQFF

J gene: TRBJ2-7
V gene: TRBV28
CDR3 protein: CASKPRGESSYEQYF

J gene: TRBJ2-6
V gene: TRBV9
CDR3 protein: CASSRWGANVLTF

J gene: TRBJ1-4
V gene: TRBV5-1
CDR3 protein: CASSLALTGSPFTNEKLFF

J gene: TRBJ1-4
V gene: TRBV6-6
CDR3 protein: CASSRELEKLFF

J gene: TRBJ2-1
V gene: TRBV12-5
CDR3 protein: CASGLGQPGPTGDEQFF

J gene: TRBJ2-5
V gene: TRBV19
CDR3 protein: CASSGTGQETQYF

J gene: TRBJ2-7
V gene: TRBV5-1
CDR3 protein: CASSLESAGEQYF

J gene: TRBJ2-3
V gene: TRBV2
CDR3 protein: CASRVLAGSTDTQYF

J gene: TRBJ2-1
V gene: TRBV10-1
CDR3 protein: CASSTQGGMYNEQFF

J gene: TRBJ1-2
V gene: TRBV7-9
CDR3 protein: CASSLEAGGYTF

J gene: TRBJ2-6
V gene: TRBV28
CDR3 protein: CASNRAAGANVLTF

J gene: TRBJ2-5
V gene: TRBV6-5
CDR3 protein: CASSYLRKQETQYF

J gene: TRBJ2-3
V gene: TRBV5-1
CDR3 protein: CASSPDRQKDTQYF

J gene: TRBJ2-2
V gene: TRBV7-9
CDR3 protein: CASSPPAGEVAGELFF

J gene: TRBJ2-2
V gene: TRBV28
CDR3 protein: CASSLTPSWGGRPGELFF

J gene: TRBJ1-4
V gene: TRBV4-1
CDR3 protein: CASSQKTGRIEKLFF

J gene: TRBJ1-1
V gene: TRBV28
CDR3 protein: CASSIRTGGNTEAFF

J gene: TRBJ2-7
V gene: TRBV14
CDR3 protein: CASSQGDARYTEQYF

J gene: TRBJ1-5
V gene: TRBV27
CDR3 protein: CASSQRLGQGPTYSNQPQHF

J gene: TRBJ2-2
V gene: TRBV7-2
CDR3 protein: CASSPTSGSNTGELFF

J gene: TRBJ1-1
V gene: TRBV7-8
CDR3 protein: CASSLIRRQGYTEAFF

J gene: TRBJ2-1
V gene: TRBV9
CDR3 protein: CASSVMGVAGDEQFF

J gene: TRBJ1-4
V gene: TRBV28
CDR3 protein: CASSLIQGAGDEKLFF

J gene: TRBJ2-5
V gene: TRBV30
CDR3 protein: CAWRGGETQYF

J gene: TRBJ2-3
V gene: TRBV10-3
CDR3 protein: CAISEPTGAAKSTDTQYF

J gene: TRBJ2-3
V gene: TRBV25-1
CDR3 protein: CASSEGAYTQYF

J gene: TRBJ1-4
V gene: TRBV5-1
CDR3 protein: CASSYQGGTNEKLFF

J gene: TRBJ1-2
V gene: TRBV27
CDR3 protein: CASSLINRGRYTF

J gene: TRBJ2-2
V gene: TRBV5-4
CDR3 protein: CASTTGGTGGPGELFF

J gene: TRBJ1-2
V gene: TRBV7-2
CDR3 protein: CASRRQGDPYGYTF

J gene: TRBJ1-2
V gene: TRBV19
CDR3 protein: CASSIEARAMHGYTF

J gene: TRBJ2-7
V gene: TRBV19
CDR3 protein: CASSMNLGGTEQYF

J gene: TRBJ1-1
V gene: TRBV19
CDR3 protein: CASRPRGGRNTEAFF